This TCR beta chain was observed in a study of CD8+ T cells in alopecia areata. Study context: Treatment comprised oral tofacitinib, 5 to 10 mg twice daily, in treated patients.

Treatment of the sample: oral pan-JAK inhibitor, 5-10 mg twice daily. Lesional scalp punch biopsies and peripheral blood were collected from alopecia areata patients. The trim removed 0 bases at V and 5 bases at J, leaving 6 bases unmatched. Per the germline V gene, CDR1 is MNHEY and CDR2 is SVGAGI. CDR3 length: 16 residues. In each case, RNA was isolated and then reverse transcribed into cDNA as the sequencing template. The assay was immunoSEQ multiplex PCR, and TCRdb's table has in-frame clones only and misses some. The sample has some 130,000 clones, 53% seen once. The TCR sequence derives from a human donor with alopecia areata. The sequenced sample was CD4+ T cells sorted from blood, obtained at week 4, from a patient treated with tofacitinib. The chain is built from TRBV6-5 and TRBJ2-2; 7 nucleotides match TRBD1. Here the CDR3 reads CASSYSANRGTGELFF. The CDR3 DNA is TGTGCCAGCAGTTACTCGGCTAACAGGGGTACCGGGGAGCTGTTTTTT.